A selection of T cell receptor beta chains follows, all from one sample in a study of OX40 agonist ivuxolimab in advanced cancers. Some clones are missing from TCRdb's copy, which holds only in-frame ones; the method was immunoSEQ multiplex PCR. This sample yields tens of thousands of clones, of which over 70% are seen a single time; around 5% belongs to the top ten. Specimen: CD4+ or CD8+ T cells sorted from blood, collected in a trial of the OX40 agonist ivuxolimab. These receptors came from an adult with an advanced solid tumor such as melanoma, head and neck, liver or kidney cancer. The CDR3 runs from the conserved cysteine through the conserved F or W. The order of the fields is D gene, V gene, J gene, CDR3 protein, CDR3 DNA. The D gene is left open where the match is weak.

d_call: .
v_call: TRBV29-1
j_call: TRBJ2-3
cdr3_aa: CSVLTTDTQYF
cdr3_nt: TGCAGCGTCCTGACCACAGATACGCAGTATTTT

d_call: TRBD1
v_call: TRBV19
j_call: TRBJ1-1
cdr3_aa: CASVRGAAGMHTEAFF
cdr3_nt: TGTGCCAGTGTCAGGGGGGCCGCGGGTATGCACACTGAAGCTTTCTTT

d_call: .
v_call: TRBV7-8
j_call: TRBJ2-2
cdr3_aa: CASSLERVTGELFF
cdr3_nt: TGTGCCAGCAGCTTAGAACGGGTCACCGGGGAGCTGTTTTTT

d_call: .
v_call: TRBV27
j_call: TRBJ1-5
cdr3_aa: CASSFRRSNQPQHF
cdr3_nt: TGTGCCAGCAGTTTTCGACGTAGCAATCAGCCCCAGCATTTT

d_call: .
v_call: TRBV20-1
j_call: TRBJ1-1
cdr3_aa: CSARRNTEAFF
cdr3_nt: TGCAGTGCTAGACGGAACACTGAAGCTTTCTTT

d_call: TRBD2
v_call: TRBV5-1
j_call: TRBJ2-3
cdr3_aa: CASSLAAGGGTDTQYF
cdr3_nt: TGCGCCAGCAGCTTGGCGGCGGGAGGTGGGACAGATACGCAGTATTTT

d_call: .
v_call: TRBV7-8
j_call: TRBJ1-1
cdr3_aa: CASSSRGFTEAFF
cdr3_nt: TGTGCCAGCAGCTCCAGGGGCTTCACTGAAGCTTTCTTT

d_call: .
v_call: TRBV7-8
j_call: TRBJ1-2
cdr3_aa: CASSLVSGAGGYTF
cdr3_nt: TGTGCCAGCAGCTTAGTTTCAGGGGCTGGTGGCTACACCTTC

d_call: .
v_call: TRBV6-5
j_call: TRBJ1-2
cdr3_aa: CASSYVQGYGYTF
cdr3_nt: TGTGCCAGCAGTTACGTCCAGGGATATGGCTACACCTTC

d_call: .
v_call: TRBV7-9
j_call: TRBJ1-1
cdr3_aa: CASSFGAFTEAFF
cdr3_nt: TGTGCCAGCAGCTTTGGAGCTTTTACTGAAGCTTTCTTT

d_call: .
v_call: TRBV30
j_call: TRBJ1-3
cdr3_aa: CAWTGVAGNTIYF
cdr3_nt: TGTGCCTGGACCGGAGTTGCAGGAAACACCATATATTTT

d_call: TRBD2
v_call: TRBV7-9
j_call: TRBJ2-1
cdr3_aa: CATKTSGRAYEQFF
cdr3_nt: TGTGCCACCAAGACTAGCGGGAGGGCCTATGAGCAGTTCTTC

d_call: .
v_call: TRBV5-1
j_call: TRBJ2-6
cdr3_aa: CASSGANVLTF
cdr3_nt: TGCGCCAGCTCCGGGGCCAACGTCCTGACTTTC

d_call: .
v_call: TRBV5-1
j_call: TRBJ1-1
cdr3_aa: CASSFRENTEAFF
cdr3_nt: TGCGCCAGCAGCTTCAGGGAGAACACTGAAGCTTTCTTT

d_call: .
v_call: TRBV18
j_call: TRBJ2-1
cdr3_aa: CASSPGWDNEQFF
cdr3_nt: TGTGCCAGCTCACCAGGATGGGACAATGAGCAGTTCTTC

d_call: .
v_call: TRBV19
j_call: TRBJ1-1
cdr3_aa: CASRETANTEAFF
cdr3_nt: TGTGCCAGTAGGGAGACAGCAAACACTGAAGCTTTCTTT

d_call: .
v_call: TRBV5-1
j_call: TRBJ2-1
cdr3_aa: CASSLAGQSSYNEQFF
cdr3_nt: TGCGCCAGCAGCTTGGCCGGACAGAGCTCCTACAATGAGCAGTTCTTC

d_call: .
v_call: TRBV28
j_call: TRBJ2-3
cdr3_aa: CASSPSGTGSTDTQYF
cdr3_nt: TGTGCCAGCAGCCCTTCCGGAACAGGGAGCACAGATACGCAGTATTTT